The clone carrying this T cell receptor (beta chain) was counted a few times. Its antigen remains unidentified. This sample is part of a study of CD8+CD57+ T cells in acquired aplastic anemia. General study results and limits: Between patients and controls, CD8+ Simpson's diversity did not vary significantly. It was found that twenty-nine CD8+ CDR3 sequences were shared between patients and controls.

CD8+CD57+ cell expansion had been shown by flow cytometry in patients chosen for sequencing. In all patients, the disease was severe acquired aplastic anemia. Among the patients, none had received any therapy at the time of blood sampling. The use of genomic DNA as template underpinned the TCR beta VDJ and CDR3 profiling. Using its own MiXCR run on the reads, TCRdb lists one record per CDR3 protein. The data hold around 150,000 distinct CDR3 sequences, with about two thirds observed a single time. V was cut by 6 bases and J by 5 bases, with 14 bases left in between. CDR3 size: 15 residues. Germline V gives CDR1 ENHRY, CDR2 SYGVKD.

V gene TRBV10-3 combines with J gene TRBJ1-6; D is perhaps TRBD1 (5 bases). The origin of this receptor is a human donor with aplastic anemia. The specimen sequenced was sorted CD4+, CD8+, or CD8+CD57+ T cells (not recorded which) from PBMCs. CDR3 DNA sequence: TGTGCCATCAGGCTCGGGACCGCTGATAATTCACCCCTCCACTTT. This gives the protein CAIRLGTADNSPLHF.